These 16 T cell receptor beta chains were all obtained from the same sample, sequenced in a study of T cell responses to AZD1222 COVID-19 vaccine. Produced via immunoSEQ multiplex PCR; TCRdb's table is partial and in-frame only. Of 95,000 to 150,000 clones listed, roughly nine tenths are singletons. This sample comprised peripheral blood, obtained on day 0 of AZD1222 vaccination. The receptors shown here come from an adult in good health.

The chain carries TRBV3-1 (or the pseudogene TRBV3-2) and TRBJ2-2; D call uncertain. CDR3 length equals 14 residues. CDR1 is LGHDT and CDR2 is YNNKEL in the germline V gene (reference sequence). Trimming removed 4 bases from V and 5 bases from J, with 11 bases in between. CDR3 nucleotide sequence: TGTGCCAGCAGCCCCCCCGGTAGGACCGGGGAGCTGTTTTTT. It translates to CASSPPGRTGELFF.

V and J are TRBV11-3 and TRBJ1-1; a possible D gene is TRBD1 (5 bases). This CDR3 is 13 amino acids long. The germline gives CDR1 SGHNT, CDR2 YENEEA. Trimming stripped 5 bases from V and 7 bases from J, with 14 bases between. The CDR3 protein is CASSPGGDFEAFF. The DNA for the CDR3 is TGTGCCAGCAGCCCCGGGGGGGACTTTGAAGCTTTCTTT.

The chain recombines TRBV28 with TRBJ2-5; TRBD1 is a possible D gene (6 bases). The CDR3 is 17 residues long. CDR1 MDHEN and CDR2 SYDVKM come from the germline V gene. V was cut by 5 bases and J by 1 base, with 20 bases left in between. CDR3 nucleotide sequence: TGTGCCAGCAGTCAGGTGGGCTTGGGGACAAGCCAAGAGACCCAGTACTTC. Protein sequence: CASSQVGLGTSQETQYF. Full variable domain (remainder filled in from reference TRBV28 and TRBJ2-5): DVKVTQSSRYLVKRTGEKVFLECVQDMDHENMFWYRQDPGLGLRLIYFSYDVKMKEKGDIPEGYSVSREKKERFSLILESASTNQTSMYLCASSQVGLGTSQETQYFGPGTRLLVL.

CDR3 DNA: TGTGCCACCCGACAGGGTGAGACCCAGTACTTC. Translating gives CATRQGETQYF. The genes are TRBV10-3 and TRBJ2-5; 7 nucleotides agree with TRBD1. The CDR3 contains 11 residues. Trimming cost V 10 bases and J 5 bases; bases outside gene matches: 4. Germline CDR1 is ENHRY and CDR2 is SYGVKD.

The chain joins TRBV30 to TRBJ2-2; perhaps D is TRBD1 or TRBD2 (5 bases each). This CDR3 is built from 15 residues. From germline, CDR1 is GTSNPN and CDR2 SVGIG (reference sequence). V lost 3 bases and J lost 5, with 16 bases in between. The CDR3 reads CAWSPWGSETGELFF. The CDR3 DNA sequence: TGTGCCTGGAGCCCTTGGGGGAGTGAAACCGGGGAGCTGTTTTTT.

The chain recombines TRBV7-2 with TRBJ1-5; TRBD1 matches 8 bases. V dropped 0 bases and J dropped 6; count of bases not matched to a gene: 1. The CDR3 consists of 14 residues. Germline CDR1 and CDR2: SGHTA and FQGNSA. CDR3 amino acids: CASSLAQGAQPQHF. The DNA of the CDR3 is TGTGCCAGCAGCTTAGCGCAGGGGGCTCAGCCCCAGCATTTT.

The chain is built from TRBV29-1 and TRBJ2-2, with 8 nucleotides matching TRBD1. CDR1 and CDR2 (germline): SQVTM, ANQGSEA. V lost 5 bases, J lost 1 base, and 6 bases stayed unmatched. This CDR3 is built from 15 residues. The DNA of the CDR3 is TGCAGCGTTCCAGGGGGCCAGGGGAACACCGGGGAGCTGTTTTTT. It yields the protein CSVPGGQGNTGELFF.

The genes are TRBV5-1 and TRBJ1-1, with D possibly TRBD1 on 5 matching bases. CDR1 SGHRS and CDR2 YFSETQ come from the germline V gene. This CDR3 has 15 residues. The ends were cut back, 4 bases at V and 1 base at J, with 14 bases in the middle. The CDR3 DNA reads TGCGCCAGCAGCCCCCGGGGACGGACGAACACTGAAGCTTTCTTT. Amino acid sequence: CASSPRGRTNTEAFF.

This clone occurred a few times. V usage is TRBV7-9 and J usage is TRBJ2-5; D is tentatively TRBD1 or TRBD2 (5 bases each). V dropped 6 bases and J dropped 3 bases, with 14 bases sitting between them. The CDR3 totals 14 residues. Germline V CDR1 and CDR2: SEHNR, FQNEAQ (reference sequence). The CDR3 DNA follows: TGTGCCAGCAGTCGTGTTTTGGGGGAAGAGACCCAGTACTTC. This encodes CASSRVLGEETQYF.

With regard to this clone: In the same sample, other DNA sequences code for this CDR3. V usage is TRBV5-1 and J usage is TRBJ1-3; D not certain. The germline V gene has CDR1 SGHRS and CDR2 YFSETQ. The ends were cut back, 0 bases at V and 2 bases at J, with 9 bases in the middle. This CDR3 is 15 amino acids long. Here the CDR3 DNA reads TGCGCCAGCAGCTTGGCTGGCGGGGCTGGAAACACCATATATTTT. Its protein is CASSLAGGAGNTIYF.

This clone was detected only once. This chain joins TRBV4-3 and TRBJ2-5, with 10 bases that match TRBD1. There are 15 residues in the CDR3. Trimming removed 6 bases from V and 2 bases from J; junction bases left unmatched: 6. Per the germline V gene, CDR1 is LGHNA and CDR2 is YSLEER. CDR3 coding DNA: TGCGCCAGCAGTTCGGACAGGGGGTTTCAAGAGACCCAGTACTTC. Its protein product is CASSSDRGFQETQYF.

V and J are TRBV28 and TRBJ2-1; TRBD1 agrees at 9 bases. The CDR3 is 15 amino acids. The germline V gene encodes CDR1 MDHEN and CDR2 SYDVKM. With 5 bases clipped from V and 6 bases from J, the junction kept 8 bases outside the gene matches. The CDR3 bases are TGTGCCAGCAGTGGACAGGGGATCTTCGGCAATGAGCAGTTCTTC. Translated: CASSGQGIFGNEQFF.

The gene calls are TRBV2 and TRBJ2-7; D gene uncertain. V gave up 7 bases and J gave up 2 bases, with 9 bases separating them. Germline loops: CDR1 SNHLY, CDR2 FYNNEI. This CDR3 has 12 residues. CDR3 sequence (DNA): TGTGCCAGCAACGTGAATCCCTACGAGCAGTACTTC. Translated: CASNVNPYEQYF.

The chain joins TRBV19 to TRBJ2-1; 7 bases are shared with TRBD2. This CDR3 contains 14 residues. CDR1 is LNHDA, CDR2 SQIVND, per germline (reference sequence). The V segment lost 3 bases and the J segment 5 bases; nucleotides outside the gene matches: 4. The CDR3 nucleotides are TGTGCCAGTAGTATCCGGGCGGGGGACAATGAGCAGTTCTTC. Protein sequence: CASSIRAGDNEQFF. The complete variable domain, with remaining parts taken from reference TRBV19 and TRBJ2-1, reads DGGITQSPKYLFRKEGQNVTLSCEQNLNHDAMYWYRQDPGQGLRLIYYSQIVNDFQKGDIAEGYSVSREKKESFPLTVTSAQKNPTAFYLCASSIRAGDNEQFFGPGTRLTVL.

The genes are TRBV6-5 and TRBJ2-5; possible D gene TRBD2, 6 bases. V was pared by 9 bases and J by 2 bases, with 16 bases between. The CDR3 runs to 14 residues. Per the germline V gene, CDR1 is MNHEY and CDR2 is SVGAGI. The CDR3 region is CASNPTRQQETQYF. The CDR3 DNA reads TGTGCCAGTAATCCGACTAGACAGCAAGAGACCCAGTACTTC.

This clone was counted once. The V call is TRBV9, the J call TRBJ2-3, with 13 bases lining up with TRBD2. CDR1 and CDR2 (germline): SGDLS, YYNGEE. Germline trimming cut 2 bases from V and 0 bases from J; bases unmatched to any gene: 6. This CDR3 has 18 residues. The DNA for the CDR3 is TGTGCCAGCAGCGTGGGACTAGCGGGGTTTTCTAGCACAGATACGCAGTATTTT. This translates into CASSVGLAGFSSTDTQYF.